This T cell receptor (beta chain) was sequenced during a study of T cells in Graves' hyperthyroidism and ophthalmopathy. Study results and limitations: Most clonotypes that expanded in the thyroid above 0.001 also showed up in blood.

This CDR3 contains 13 residues. Trimming took 2 bases from V and 1 from J, leaving 5 bases between them. What was amplified from RNA transcripts were TCR beta CDR3 regions. RT-PCR in the first round (using the HTBI primer set) targeted the TCR CDR3. One entry per CDR3 protein, called by TCRdb with MiXCR from the multiplex PCR reads. The sample has approximately 210,000 distinct CDR3 sequences, 15% to 20% seen once. 9.5 to 10 ml fresh peripheral blood yielded the PBMCs. This clonotype was seen at least ten times. Its antigen is not identified. The TCR sequence derives from a man aged 45-65 years with Graves' hyperthyroidism. The source material was blood. The chain employs TRBV12-3 or TRBV12-4 and TRBJ1-1; D not certain. CDR3 loop: CASSLLSNTEAFF. The CDR3 DNA sequence: TGTGCCAGCAGTTTATTGTCGAACACTGAAGCTTTCTTT.